This TCR beta chain originates from a study of OX40 agonist ivuxolimab in advanced cancers. Study-level findings and limits: The 0.1-3.0 mg/kg partial responders had among the lowest clonal expansion.

This table comes from immunoSEQ multiplex PCR, and its TCRdb copy is limited to in-frame clones, with some not included. The sample yields 55,000 to 80,000 clones, around four fifths seen once. Blood sampling was done at baseline, cycle 4 day 1, and cycle 7 day 1. As for this clone: Antigen: not known.

Specimen: CD4+ or CD8+ T cells sorted from blood, collected in a trial of the OX40 agonist ivuxolimab. The receptor's source is an adult with an advanced solid tumor such as melanoma, head and neck, liver or kidney cancer.

The CDR3 nucleotides are TGCGCCAGCAGCCAAGTGGGCGGAAGGGGGGGCACAGATACGCAGTATTTT. Translated, it gives CASSQVGGRGGTDTQYF. This chain connects TRBV4-1 to TRBJ2-3, with D perhaps assigned TRBD1 or TRBD2 (6 bases each). This CDR3 region has 17 residues. The ends were cut back, 1 base at V and 1 base at J, with 15 bases in the middle. Germline CDR1 MGHRA, CDR2 YSYEKL.